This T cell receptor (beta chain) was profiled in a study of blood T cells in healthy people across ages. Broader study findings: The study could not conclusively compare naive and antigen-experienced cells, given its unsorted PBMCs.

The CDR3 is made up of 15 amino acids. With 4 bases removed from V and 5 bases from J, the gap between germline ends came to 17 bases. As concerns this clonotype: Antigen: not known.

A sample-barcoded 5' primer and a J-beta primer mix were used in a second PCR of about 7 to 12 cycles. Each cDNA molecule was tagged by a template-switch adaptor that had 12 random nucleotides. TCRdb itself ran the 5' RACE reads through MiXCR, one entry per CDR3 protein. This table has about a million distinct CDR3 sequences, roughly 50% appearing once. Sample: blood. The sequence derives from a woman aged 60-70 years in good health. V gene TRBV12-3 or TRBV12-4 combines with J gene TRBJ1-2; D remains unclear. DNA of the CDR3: TGTGCCAGCAGTTCAAGGGAGGAGTTCCGTTATGGCTACACCTTC. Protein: CASSSREEFRYGYTF.